This record concerns one TCR beta chain sequence. This entry comes from a study of blood T cell repertoires in COVID-19. Study as a whole: Donors in the United States, Italy and Spain gave samples during acute or convalescent COVID-19. T cells, B-cell-depleted T cells, or PBMCs supplied cDNA or gDNA.

In the original analysis: Researchers report that nucleated cell counts were estimated from reference gene primer amplification. Here immunoSEQ multiplex PCR was the method, and the copy in TCRdb shows in-frame clones only, minus some. The DNA was the basis for D and trimming; V, J and clone size are from that table. Among under 150,000 clones listed, approximately 90% were seen once. This CDR3 is built from 16 residues. From germline, CDR1 is SGHTA and CDR2 FQGNSA. The junction had 9 bases not matched to a gene; V was cut back by 5 bases and J by 5 bases. This TCR was recovered from a man in his fifties with active or convalescent COVID-19. The chain is built from TRBV7-2 and TRBJ2-3, with 11 positions matching TRBD2. Material: peripheral blood. The CDR3 DNA follows: TGTGCCAGCAGCCCATTAGCGGGGGGGCAGGGAGATACGCAGTATTTT. As protein: CASSPLAGGQGDTQYF.